This T cell receptor beta chain derives from a study of blood T cell repertoires in COVID-19. Turning to the study itself: Samples taken during acute and convalescent COVID-19 were collected in the United States, Italy and Spain. In each case, the material was cDNA or gDNA derived from T cells, B-cell-depleted T cells, or PBMCs.

The germline CDR1 and CDR2 sequences are LNHDA and SQIVND (reference sequence). V was trimmed by 4 bases and J by 3 bases, leaving 21 bases between them. CDR3 length: 17 residues. This clone was found a few times. Authors' analysis steps: Reference gene primer amplification gave nucleated cell count estimates. Profiling relied on immunoSEQ multiplex PCR, and the TCRdb table lists in-frame clones only, not all of them. That table furnishes V, J and clone size, whereas the DNA furnished D and trimming. This sample carries 250,000 to 350,000 clones, around nine tenths of them seen once, and the ten largest clones take around 0.8%.

The chain has TRBV19 and TRBJ1-1; D perhaps matches TRBD1 (5 bases). This sequence was found in a man aged 25 to 45 with acute or convalescent COVID-19. The sample was peripheral blood. DNA for the CDR3: TGTGCCAGTAGTAGGATTACGGGGGACCCAGGTCACACTGAAGCTTTCTTT. Amino acid sequence: CASSRITGDPGHTEAFF.